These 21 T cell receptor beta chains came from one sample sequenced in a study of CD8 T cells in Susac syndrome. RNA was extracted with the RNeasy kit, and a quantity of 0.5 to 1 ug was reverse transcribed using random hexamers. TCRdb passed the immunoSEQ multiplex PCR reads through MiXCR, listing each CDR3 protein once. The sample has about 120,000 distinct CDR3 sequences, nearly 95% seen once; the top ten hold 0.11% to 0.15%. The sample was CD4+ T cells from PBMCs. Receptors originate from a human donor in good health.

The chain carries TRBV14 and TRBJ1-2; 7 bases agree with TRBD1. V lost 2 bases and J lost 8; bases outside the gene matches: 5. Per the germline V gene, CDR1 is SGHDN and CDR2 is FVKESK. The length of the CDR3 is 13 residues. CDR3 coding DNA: TGTGCCAGCAGCCAATCATACAGGGGCGGCTACACCTTC. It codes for CASSQSYRGGYTF. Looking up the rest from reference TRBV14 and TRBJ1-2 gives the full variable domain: EAGVTQFPSHSVIEKGQTVTLRCDPISGHDNLYWYRRVMGKEIKFLLHFVKESKQDESGMPNNRFLAERTGGTYSTLKVQPAELEDSGVYFCASSQSYRGGYTFGSGTRLTVV.

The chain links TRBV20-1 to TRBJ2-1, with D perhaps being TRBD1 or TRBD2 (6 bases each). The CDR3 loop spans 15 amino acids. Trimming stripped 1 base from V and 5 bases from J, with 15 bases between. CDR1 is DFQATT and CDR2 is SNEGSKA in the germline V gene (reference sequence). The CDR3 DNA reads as TGCAGTGCTAGAGGGGGAGGAGGGGGTAACAATGAGCAGTTCTTC. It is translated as CSARGGGGGNNEQFF.

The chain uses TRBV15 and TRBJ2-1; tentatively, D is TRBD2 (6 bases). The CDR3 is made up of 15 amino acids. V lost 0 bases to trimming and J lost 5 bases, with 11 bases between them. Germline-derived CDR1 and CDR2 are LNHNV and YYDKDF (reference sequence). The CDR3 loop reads CATSRDRLVHNEQFF. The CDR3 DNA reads TGTGCCACCAGCAGAGATAGACTAGTCCACAATGAGCAGTTCTTC.

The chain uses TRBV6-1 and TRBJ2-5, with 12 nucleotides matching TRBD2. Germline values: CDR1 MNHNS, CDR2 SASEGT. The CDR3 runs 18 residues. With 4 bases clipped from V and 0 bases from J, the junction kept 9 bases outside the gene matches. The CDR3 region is CASSGIRLAGGYQETQYF. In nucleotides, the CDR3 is TGTGCCAGCAGTGGGATCCGGCTAGCGGGAGGGTACCAAGAGACCCAGTACTTC.

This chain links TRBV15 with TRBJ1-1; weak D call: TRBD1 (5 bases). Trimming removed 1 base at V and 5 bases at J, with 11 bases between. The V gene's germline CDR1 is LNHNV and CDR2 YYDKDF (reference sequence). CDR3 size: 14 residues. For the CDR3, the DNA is TGTGCCACCAGCAGAGTTACAGGCCTGACTGAAGCTTTCTTT. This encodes CATSRVTGLTEAFF.

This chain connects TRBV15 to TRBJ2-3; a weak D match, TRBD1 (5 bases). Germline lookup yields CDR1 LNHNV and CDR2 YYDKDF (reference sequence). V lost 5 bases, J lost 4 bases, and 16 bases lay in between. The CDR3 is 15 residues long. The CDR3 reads CATSLPTVGADTQYF. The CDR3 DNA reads TGTGCCACCAGCCTACCTACCGTAGGGGCAGATACGCAGTATTTT.

In DNA, the CDR3 is TGTGCCAGCAGTTACGATGGGCGGGAGGGCCCCTACAATGAGCAGTTCTTC. This sequence encodes CASSYDGREGPYNEQFF. V usage is TRBV6-2 or TRBV6-3 and J usage is TRBJ2-1; 9 bases line up with TRBD2. Unmatched junction bases numbered 7, after V lost 2 bases and J lost 2 bases. Germline loops: CDR1 MNHEY, CDR2 SVGEGT. There are 17 residues in the CDR3.

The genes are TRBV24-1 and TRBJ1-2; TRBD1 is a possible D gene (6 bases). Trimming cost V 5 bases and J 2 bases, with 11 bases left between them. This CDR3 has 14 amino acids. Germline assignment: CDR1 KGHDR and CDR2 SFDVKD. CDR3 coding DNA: TGTGCCACCAGTGCCTCGGACAGAAACTATGGCTACACCTTC. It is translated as CATSASDRNYGYTF.

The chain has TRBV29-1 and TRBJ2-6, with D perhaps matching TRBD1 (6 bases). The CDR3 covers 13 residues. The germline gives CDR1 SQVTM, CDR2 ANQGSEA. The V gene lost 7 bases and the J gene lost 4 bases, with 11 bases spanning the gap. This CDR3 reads CSAGAAGANVLTF. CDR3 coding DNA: TGCAGCGCAGGGGCGGCCGGGGCCAACGTCCTGACTTTC.

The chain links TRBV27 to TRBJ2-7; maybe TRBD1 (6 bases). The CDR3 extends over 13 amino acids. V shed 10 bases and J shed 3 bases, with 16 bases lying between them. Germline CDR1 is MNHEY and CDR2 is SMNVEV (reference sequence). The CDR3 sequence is CAIADSFNYEQYF. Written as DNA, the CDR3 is TGTGCCATCGCGGACAGCTTCAACTACGAGCAGTACTTC.

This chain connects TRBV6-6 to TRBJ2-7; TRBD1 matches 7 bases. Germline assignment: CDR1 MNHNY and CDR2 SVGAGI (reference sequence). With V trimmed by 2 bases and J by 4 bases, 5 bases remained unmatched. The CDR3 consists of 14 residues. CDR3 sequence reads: CASSYADRPYEQYF. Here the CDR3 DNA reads TGTGCCAGCAGTTACGCGGACAGGCCTTACGAGCAGTACTTC.

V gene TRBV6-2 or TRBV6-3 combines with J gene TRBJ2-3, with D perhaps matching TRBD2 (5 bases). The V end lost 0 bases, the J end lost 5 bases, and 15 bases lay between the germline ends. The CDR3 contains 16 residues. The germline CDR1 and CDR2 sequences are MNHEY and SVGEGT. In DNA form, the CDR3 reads TGTGCCAGCAGTTACTCCGGGGATCTGATGGAAGATACGCAGTATTTT. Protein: CASSYSGDLMEDTQYF.

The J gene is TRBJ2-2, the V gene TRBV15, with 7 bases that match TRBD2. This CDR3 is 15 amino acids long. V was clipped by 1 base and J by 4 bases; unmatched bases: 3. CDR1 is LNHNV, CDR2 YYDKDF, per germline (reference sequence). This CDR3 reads CATSRGGGGTGELFF. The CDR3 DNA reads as TGTGCCACCAGCAGAGGGGGCGGGGGCACCGGGGAGCTGTTTTTT. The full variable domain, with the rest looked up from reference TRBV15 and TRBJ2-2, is DAMVIQNPRYQVTQFGKPVTLSCSQTLNHNVMYWYQQKSSQAPKLLFHYYDKDFNNEADTPDNFQSRRPNTSFCFLDIRSPGLGDTAMYLCATSRGGGGTGELFFGEGSRLTVL.

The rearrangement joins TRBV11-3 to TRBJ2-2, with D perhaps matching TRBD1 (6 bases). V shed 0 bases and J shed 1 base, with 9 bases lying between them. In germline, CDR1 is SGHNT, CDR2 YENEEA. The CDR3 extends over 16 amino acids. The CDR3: CASSLEGTKNTGELFF. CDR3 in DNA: TGTGCCAGCAGCTTAGAGGGGACAAAGAACACCGGGGAGCTGTTTTTT.

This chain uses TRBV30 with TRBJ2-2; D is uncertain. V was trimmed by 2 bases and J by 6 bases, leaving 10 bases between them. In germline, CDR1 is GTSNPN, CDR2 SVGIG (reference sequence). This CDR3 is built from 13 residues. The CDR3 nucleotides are TGTGCCTGGAGTCCCTCCATCTCCGGGGAGCTGTTTTTT. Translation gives CAWSPSISGELFF.

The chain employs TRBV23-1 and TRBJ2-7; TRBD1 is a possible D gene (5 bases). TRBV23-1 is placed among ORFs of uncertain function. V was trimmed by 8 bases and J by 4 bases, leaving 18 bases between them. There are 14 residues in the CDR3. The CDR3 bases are TGCGCCAGCTCAAAAGGACACTTGGCGTACGAGCAGTACTTC. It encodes CASSKGHLAYEQYF.

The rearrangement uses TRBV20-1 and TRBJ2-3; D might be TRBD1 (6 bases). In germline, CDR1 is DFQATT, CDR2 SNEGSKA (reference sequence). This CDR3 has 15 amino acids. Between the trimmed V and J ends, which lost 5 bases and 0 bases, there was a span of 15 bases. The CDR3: CSADRDTLSTDTQYF. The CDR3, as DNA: TGCAGTGCTGACCGGGACACCCTTAGCACAGATACGCAGTATTTT.

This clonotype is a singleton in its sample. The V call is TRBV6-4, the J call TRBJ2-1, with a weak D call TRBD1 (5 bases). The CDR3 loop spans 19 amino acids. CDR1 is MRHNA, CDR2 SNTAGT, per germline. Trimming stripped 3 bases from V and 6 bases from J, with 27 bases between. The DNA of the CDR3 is TGTGCCAGCAGTGAGTTGGCTGAAAGGGGTCCAGGCTTTCCCAATGAGCAGTTCTTC. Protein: CASSELAERGPGFPNEQFF.

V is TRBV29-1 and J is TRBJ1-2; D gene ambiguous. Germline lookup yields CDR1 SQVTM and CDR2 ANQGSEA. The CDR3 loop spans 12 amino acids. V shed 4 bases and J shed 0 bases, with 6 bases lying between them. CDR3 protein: CSVAFSNYGYTF. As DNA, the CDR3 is TGCAGCGTTGCCTTTTCTAACTATGGCTACACCTTC.

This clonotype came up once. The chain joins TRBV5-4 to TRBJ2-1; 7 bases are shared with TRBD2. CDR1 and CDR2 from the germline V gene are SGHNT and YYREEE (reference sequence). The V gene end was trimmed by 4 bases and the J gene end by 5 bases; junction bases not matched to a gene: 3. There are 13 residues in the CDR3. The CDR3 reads CASSRDYHNEQFF. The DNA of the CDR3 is TGTGCCAGCAGCCGGGACTACCACAATGAGCAGTTCTTC. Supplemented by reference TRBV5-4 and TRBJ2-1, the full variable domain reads ETGVTQSPTHLIKTRGQQVTLRCSSQSGHNTVSWYQQALGQGPQFIFQYYREEENGRGNFPPRFSGLQFPNYSSELNVNALELDDSALYLCASSRDYHNEQFFGPGTRLTVL.

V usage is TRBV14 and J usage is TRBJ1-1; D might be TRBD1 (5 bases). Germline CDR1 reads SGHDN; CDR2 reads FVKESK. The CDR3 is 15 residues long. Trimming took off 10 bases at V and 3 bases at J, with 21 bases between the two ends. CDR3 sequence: CATGRIQGRDTEAFF. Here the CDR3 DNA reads TGTGCCACCGGACGGATTCAGGGAAGGGACACTGAAGCTTTCTTT.